One and the same sample provided the 8 T cell receptor beta chains below, sequenced in a study of cytomegalovirus exposure and HLA in healthy donors. Primers: 60 Vbeta forward and 13 Jbeta reverse. The assay was immunoSEQ multiplex PCR, and TCRdb's table has in-frame clones only and misses some. The table lists 60,000 to 80,000 clones. Material: PBMCs. The receptors derive from a boy younger than 18 in good health and CMV-seronegative.

The chain combines TRBV4-3 with TRBJ2-1, with TRBD2 matching 10 bases. The germline CDR1 and CDR2 sequences are LGHNA and YSLEER. The CDR3 is made up of 19 amino acids. With 6 bases clipped from V and 8 bases from J, the junction kept 22 bases outside the gene matches. The DNA of the CDR3 is TGCGCCAGCAGTTCTAGAAGGGGGGCTAGCGGGAGTTATATCGATGAGCAGTTCTTC. Translation: CASSSRRGASGSYIDEQFF.

V is TRBV19 and J is TRBJ1-2; D is undetermined. Germline V gives CDR1 LNHDA, CDR2 SQIVND (reference sequence). V lost 3 bases to trimming and J lost 8 bases, with 13 bases between them. The CDR3 contains 13 residues. The CDR3 loop reads CASSIVPAGGYTF. CDR3 in DNA: TGTGCCAGTAGTATCGTGCCAGCGGGAGGCTACACCTTC.

This rearrangement joins TRBV7-2 to TRBJ2-7; 9 nucleotides align to TRBD1. The ends lost 0 bases at V and 7 bases at J; junction bases unmatched: 10. CDR3 length: 16 residues. Looked up from germline, CDR1 is SGHTA and CDR2 is FQGNSA. The CDR3 region has the DNA TGTGCCAGCAGCTTAGCGGGTGAACAGGGGGCGAGGGAGCAGTACTTC. Translation gives CASSLAGEQGAREQYF.

The chain carries TRBV5-1 and TRBJ1-2; unclear D gene. Germline lookup yields CDR1 SGHRS and CDR2 YFSETQ. The CDR3 contains 13 residues. V was cut by 3 bases and J by 3 bases, with 9 bases left in between. CDR3 DNA sequence: TGCGCCAGCAGCTCCGCAGAATACTATGGCTACACCTTC. Amino acids: CASSSAEYYGYTF.

V is TRBV2 and J is TRBJ1-6; TRBD1 might be the D (5 bases). The germline gives CDR1 SNHLY, CDR2 FYNNEI. V lost 4 bases and J lost 9, with 13 bases in between. The CDR3 has 14 amino acids. DNA for the CDR3: TGTGCCAGCAGTGGCGGGGGAAGCGGTTCACCCCTCCACTTT. Encoded protein: CASSGGGSGSPLHF. The entire variable domain, with the rest obtained from reference TRBV2 and TRBJ1-6, is as follows: EPEVTQTPSHQVTQMGQEVILRCVPISNHLYFYWYRQILGQKVEFLVSFYNNEISEKSEIFDDQFSVERPDGSNFTLKIRSTKLEDSAMYFCASSGGGSGSPLHFGNGTRLTVT.

This chain joins TRBV19 and TRBJ1-2, with D perhaps TRBD1 (6 bases). Deletions cut 5 bases from V and 4 bases from J, with 17 bases between. CDR3 length: 15 amino acids. CDR1 and CDR2 (germline): LNHDA, SQIVND (reference sequence). CDR3 loop: CASSPYYRDTYGYTF. The DNA of the CDR3 is TGTGCCAGTAGTCCTTACTACAGGGATACCTATGGCTACACCTTC.

Comment on this clone: The identical CDR3 is also encoded by other nucleotide sequences in the sample. The chain joins TRBV19 to TRBJ2-7, with 9 bases fitting TRBD1. V was pared by 1 base and J by 4 bases, with 2 bases of the junction left unmatched. Per germline, CDR1 LNHDA and CDR2 SQIVND (reference sequence). This CDR3 has 14 amino acids. CDR3 in amino acids: CASSIAQGAYEQYF. The CDR3 DNA is TGTGCCAGTAGTATAGCACAGGGGGCATACGAGCAGTACTTC.

This chain connects TRBV7-9 to TRBJ2-5; possible D gene TRBD1, 5 bases. Germline V gene lookup returns CDR1 SEHNR and CDR2 FQNEAQ (reference sequence). This CDR3 is built from 14 residues. Trimming cost V 2 bases and J 4 bases, with 11 bases left between them. This CDR3 is CASSLMGPRETQYF. The CDR3 DNA reads TGTGCCAGCAGCTTAATGGGGCCACGAGAGACCCAGTACTTC.